Reported below is one T cell receptor beta chain. This clonotype was recorded once. What antigen it recognizes has not been identified. Base qualities were left out, and no much larger clone turns up one base away. One read provides weak support. The data originate from a study of early T cells in non-severe SARS-CoV-2 infection (dated by TCRdb to about 2021). Regarding the complete study: TCR sequencing used bulk RNA from unsorted whole blood, so alpha and beta chains could not be paired.

The study was a case-control design nested within a healthcare worker cohort in London, UK, with weekly nasopharyngeal swab PCR tests and blood sampling. Healthcare workers were recruited between 23 and 31 March 2020, during the week of the UK lockdown, and were followed weekly for up to roughly 16 weeks. Summary of the overall study and its limitations: Matching against VDJdb was skewed toward anti-spike CD8 responses, likely underestimated virus-specific expansions, and missed private and CD4 specificities.

Taken from cysteine to phenylalanine, the CDR3 has 14 residues. Of all the DNA, just the CDR3 is kept, 42 bases in frame from base 1. The germline V gene yields MNHEY for CDR1 and SVGEGT for CDR2. The V end loses 5 bases and the J end loses 3 bases, and a stretch of 13 bases separates them. Library preparation was by 5' RACE. The data were produced on a NextSeq 500. Unique molecular identifiers were attached to individual cDNA molecules in the TCR library protocol so that sequencing error and PCR bias could be corrected. TCR alpha and beta chains were both sequenced, and the abundances of alpha and beta sequences in each sample were closely correlated with each other. From the authors' description of their analysis: Decombinator V4 was used to annotate the V gene, J gene and CDR3 of the TCR sequences. Expanded TCRs were defined as changing significantly between any two time points under a Poisson model with p below 0.0001. Abundances of TCRs were expressed as counts per million after normalisation to the total number of TCRs sequenced in each sample. TRAV1-2 paired with TRAJ12, TRAJ20 or TRAJ33 defined MAIT TCRs, while TRAV10 paired with TRAJ18 defined iNKT TCRs. VDJdb, accessed on 1 November 2021, was searched for TCRs annotated for CMV, EBV and SARS-CoV-2, and TCRs annotated for more than one antigen were excluded. The public reads were run again by TCRdb, first through fastp at Q25 and then through MiXCR, and only productive beta chains were kept. Rows matching on CDR3 protein sequence are summarized as one entry with the most common DNA and genes. These V and J calls are TCRdb output, not the study's own analysis. Within this sample are 95,000 to 100,000 distinct CDR3 sequences, with 13% of them counted one time only. Under 2.5% of the sample belongs to the ten largest clones.

The sample was whole blood. The receptor chain draws on TRBV6-2 or TRBV6-3 and TRBJ1-1, with an unclear D gene assignment. The TCR comes from an adult who was a healthcare worker with PCR-confirmed SARS-CoV-2 infection or an uninfected control (not recorded which). This receptor has the CDR3 CASSLGVGYTEAFF. At the DNA level, the sequence is TGTGCCAGCAGTCTAGGTGTGGGATACACTGAAGCTTTCTTT.